One and the same sample provided the 8 T cell receptor beta chains below, sequenced in a study of T cell repertoires in cytomegalovirus infection. Via MiXCR, TCRdb re-called the reads, giving one row per CDR3 protein. The sample has about 530,000 distinct CDR3 sequences; approximately 25% are singletons. The sequenced sample consisted of PBMCs. The receptors come from a human donor in good health (CMV status not recorded). Some clones in this sample may be carry-over from other donors' samples.

A note on this clonotype: Just one base apart from a much larger clone, this may be a read error. The chain links TRBV7-6 to TRBJ2-5, with D hard to call. This CDR3 spans 16 amino acids. The V and J ends lost 0 bases and 4 bases respectively, with 15 bases between them. Germline values: CDR1 SGHVS, CDR2 FNYEAQ. CDR3 nucleotide sequence: TGTGCCAGCAGCTTAGCCCTGGCTGGCGCCCGAGAGACCCAGTACTTC. Translating gives CASSLALAGARETQYF.

This clonotype was picked up a small number of times. This chain uses TRBV5-4 with TRBJ2-5, with 10 bases lining up with TRBD1. V trimming: 3 bases; J trimming: 4 bases; junction bases outside the gene matches: 3. Germline values: CDR1 SGHNT, CDR2 YYREEE (reference sequence). This CDR3 spans 14 amino acids. CDR3 loop: CASSSGQGVETQYF. The DNA of the CDR3 is TGTGCCAGCAGCTCCGGACAGGGGGTAGAGACCCAGTACTTC.

This clonotype was detected a few times. The rearrangement links TRBV18 to TRBJ2-1, with 9 bases lining up with TRBD2. V was clipped by 4 bases and J by 2 bases; unmatched bases: 3. This CDR3 spans 15 amino acids. Germline CDR1 reads KGHSH; CDR2 reads LQKENI. The CDR3 DNA reads as TGTGCCAGCTCACAGCGGGAGGTCCCCTACAATGAGCAGTTCTTC. This encodes CASSQREVPYNEQFF.

The table lists this clonotype with many counts. This rearrangement joins TRBV7-2 to TRBJ1-2, with TRBD1 matching over 8 bases. The CDR3 contains 13 residues. Trimming took 4 bases from V and 7 from J; bases not matched to a gene: 5. Germline CDR1 SGHTA, CDR2 FQGNSA. In DNA form, the CDR3 reads TGTGCCAGCAGCTATACCACAGGGGGTGGCTACACCTTC. Protein: CASSYTTGGGYTF.

Written as DNA, the CDR3 is TGCGCCAGCAGCCCCCGCCCGGCGGGAGGTCCGGATACGCAGTATTTT. Its translation is CASSPRPAGGPDTQYF. V and J are TRBV5-1 and TRBJ2-3, with TRBD2 identical over 8 bases. CDR1 and CDR2 from the germline V gene are SGHRS and YFSETQ. V lost 4 bases, J lost 6 bases, and 13 bases stayed unmatched. The CDR3 is 16 amino acids.

The chain joins TRBV7-2 to TRBJ2-2; 12 bases are a match to TRBD2. The junction had 5 bases not matched to a gene; V was cut back by 5 bases and J by 4 bases. From germline, CDR1 is SGHTA and CDR2 FQGNSA. This CDR3 spans 16 amino acids. CDR3 bases: TGTGCCAGCAGCCCGGCTAGCGGGAGGGGCACCGGGGAGCTGTTTTTT. It translates to CASSPASGRGTGELFF.

This clonotype was picked up a small number of times. This chain connects TRBV7-9 to TRBJ1-5; maybe TRBD1 (6 bases). V gave up 7 bases and J gave up 0 bases, with 16 bases separating them. The CDR3 sequence is 16 residues long. Germline V CDR1 and CDR2: SEHNR, FQNEAQ (reference sequence). The CDR3 region is CASMKGGVNSNQPQHF. Written as DNA, the CDR3 is TGTGCCAGCATGAAAGGGGGAGTCAATAGCAATCAGCCCCAGCATTTT.

At least ten counts were recorded for this clonotype. The J gene is TRBJ2-2, the V gene TRBV11-3, with D tentatively TRBD2 (5 bases). Germline CDR1 and CDR2: SGHNT and YENEEA. The CDR3 covers 18 residues. With 0 bases removed from V and 0 bases from J, the gap between germline ends came to 14 bases. In nucleotides, the CDR3 is TGTGCCAGCAGCTTAGAGGTTTTAAAGCGGACGAACACCGGGGAGCTGTTTTTT. Its protein product is CASSLEVLKRTNTGELFF.